The 11 T cell receptor beta chains below come from one sample, sequenced in a study of shared clonotypes between healthy human individuals. Method: immunoSEQ multiplex PCR; TCRdb's copy keeps in-frame clones and lacks some. The sample comprises roughly 2 million clones, approximately 95% of which are singletons, and more than 0.1% rests with the top ten. The sample comprised naive CD4+ T cells sorted from blood. The subset was: CD45RA+ positively selected. These TCRs come from a young man in good health.

This sequence joins TRBV28 and TRBJ1-4; 7 bases are shared with TRBD1. V shed 7 bases and J 6 bases; nucleotides not matched to a gene: 8. The CDR3 is 14 residues long. Germline lookup yields CDR1 MDHEN and CDR2 SYDVKM. The CDR3 DNA reads as TGTGCCAGCACTTCAGGGGGACCAGATGAAAAACTGTTTTTT. Its protein is CASTSGGPDEKLFF.

The V gene is TRBV10-3, the J gene TRBJ2-5; 14 bases fit TRBD2. The ends lost 4 bases at V and 5 bases at J; junction bases unmatched: 0. The germline CDR1 and CDR2 sequences are ENHRY and SYGVKD. The CDR3 contains 14 residues. The CDR3 nucleotides are TGTGCCATCAGTGGGACTAGCGGGGGGGAGACCCAGTACTTC. Encoded protein: CAISGTSGGETQYF.

Notes on this clone: The junction differs from germline at one of its ends, possibly a read error. The chain employs TRBV7-7 and TRBJ2-1, with TRBD1 as a possible D gene (6 bases). Germline V gene data show CDR1 as SSHAT and CDR2 as FNYEAQ (reference sequence). CDR3 length: 13 residues. DNA for the CDR3: TGTGCTAGCAGCATACAGGGCTCTCAGGCGCAGTTCTTC. Its translation: CASSIQGSQAQFF.

The chain combines TRBV5-1 with TRBJ2-6; the D is unclear. Germline lookup yields CDR1 SGHRS and CDR2 YFSETQ. V lost 7 bases and J 6 bases, leaving 8 bases between the germline ends. The CDR3 consists of 12 residues. This CDR3 reads CASATAANVLTF. Written as DNA, the CDR3 is TGCGCCAGCGCCACGGCGGCCAACGTCCTGACTTTC.

The chain links TRBV7-8 to TRBJ1-6; no definite D call. The CDR3 is 15 amino acids. The V end was cut by 5 bases, the J end by 2 bases, with 10 bases between. The germline CDR1 and CDR2 sequences are SGHVS and FQNEAQ. The CDR3: CASSQGGTYNSPLHF. The CDR3 DNA follows: TGTGCCAGCAGCCAAGGTGGAACCTATAATTCACCCCTCCACTTT.

The chain couples TRBV28 to TRBJ1-3; no firm D call. The germline V gene has CDR1 MDHEN and CDR2 SYDVKM. With 3 bases removed from V and 0 bases from J, the gap between germline ends came to 9 bases. This CDR3 region has 15 residues. CDR3 loop: CASSLARHSGNTIYF. The DNA of the CDR3 is TGTGCCAGCAGTTTGGCCAGACACTCTGGAAACACCATATATTTT.

The chain recombines TRBV4-2 with TRBJ2-3; D unresolved. Germline CDR1 and CDR2: LGHNA and YNFKEQ. CDR3 length: 15 amino acids. The V and J ends lost 10 bases and 0 bases respectively, with 17 bases between them. The CDR3 region is CAIPYSIESTDTQYF. DNA of the CDR3: TGTGCCATCCCTTACTCAATAGAAAGCACAGATACGCAGTATTTT.

The genes are TRBV27 and TRBJ2-4; tentatively, D is TRBD2 (6 bases). Germline CDR1 MNHEY, CDR2 SMNVEV (reference sequence). The V end was cut by 3 bases, the J end by 0 bases, with 12 bases between. The CDR3 loop spans 16 amino acids. CDR3 nucleotide sequence: TGTGCCAGCAGTTTGGGGGGTTCTCTAGCCAAAAACATTCAGTACTTC. This codes for CASSLGGSLAKNIQYF.

The genes are TRBV19 and TRBJ1-2; the D is unclear. V shed 7 bases and J shed 2 bases, with 17 bases lying between them. Looked up from germline, CDR1 is LNHDA and CDR2 is SQIVND (reference sequence). This CDR3 comprises 15 residues. CDR3 DNA: TGTGCCAGTACCAAGTGGTGGGATTCAAACTATGGCTACACCTTC. It is translated as CASTKWWDSNYGYTF.

This sequence joins TRBV7-3 and TRBJ1-1; D not resolved. The length of the CDR3 is 11 residues. CDR1 and CDR2 (germline): SGHTA, FQGTGA. Trimming left V 7 bases short and J 3 bases short, with 6 bases between. The CDR3 here is CASTADTEAFF. DNA for the CDR3: TGTGCCAGCACAGCGGACACTGAAGCTTTCTTT.

The CDR3 region is CAISEGPSTTDTQYF. Here the CDR3 DNA reads TGTGCCATCAGTGAAGGACCTTCGACTACAGATACGCAGTATTTT. This chain links TRBV10-3 with TRBJ2-3; no clear D. CDR3 length equals 15 residues. V was pared by 3 bases and J by 3 bases, with 13 bases between. Germline loops: CDR1 ENHRY, CDR2 SYGVKD.